The T cell receptor beta chain under discussion was sequenced for a study of blood T cell repertoires in COVID-19. The wider study: There were acute and convalescent COVID-19 samples, and they came from the United States, Italy and Spain.

The table came from immunoSEQ multiplex PCR; TCRdb's copy has only in-frame clones and leaves some out. Of over 150,000 clones listed, 70% to 85% are singletons. Losses at the gene ends were 0 bases for V and 4 bases for J; bases not matched to a gene: 5. In germline, CDR1 is LGHNA, CDR2 YSLEER. This CDR3 is built from 18 residues. The chain carries TRBV4-3 and TRBJ2-5; 16 positions match TRBD2. Sequenced input: peripheral blood. This clonotype was obtained from a man in his 60s with COVID-19, enrolled during active disease. CDR3: CASSQEGTSGRALETQYF. The CDR3 nucleotides are TGCGCCAGCAGCCAAGAGGGGACTAGCGGGAGGGCCTTAGAGACCCAGTACTTC.